The sequence of this T cell receptor (beta chain) was determined in a study of cytomegalovirus exposure and HLA in healthy donors (dated by TCRdb to 2016 to 2017). Describing the broader study: An earlier analysis of approximately 550 of the donors reported 250 to 300 Gb of sequence data and approximately 110 million unique TCR beta sequences from 190 million or so T cells. Approximately 300 gigabases of sequencing data and roughly 90 million unique TCR sequences were included in an early release covering about 600 HLA-typed donors. Of the roughly 430 genotyped donors, about 80% fell in the genetic ancestry cluster associated with self-reported Caucasian donors. The study aimed to test whether signatures of past pathogen exposure could be identified by cataloging public T cell receptors. The T cell repertoires of about 700 subjects were profiled by immunosequencing and related to cytomegalovirus serostatus. Along with the approximately 700-subject first cohort, a separate validation cohort of over 90 different subjects was used. To predict cytomegalovirus infection status, the study combined high-throughput TCR immunosequencing, statistical association of individual TCRs with disease status, and machine learning. In a later analysis, previously published TCR beta repertoires from hundreds of donors were re-analyzed and high-resolution HLA genotyping was added so that TCR occurrence patterns could be studied. The later analysis used no new phenotypic data to find candidate immune exposures, relying instead on TCR beta sequences and their occurrence across donors. An earlier analysis of 587 of the donors used high-throughput TCR beta sequencing to judge whether each TCR beta V gene segment behaved as functional or pseudogenic. Donor age, sex, ethnicity and CMV serostatus were collected together with the repertoire data. In a later genetic analysis, genome-wide SNP genotypes for about 55% of the roughly 700 donors were used, and that subset was treated as a discovery cohort. Every discovery cohort repertoire had been produced on one sequencing platform. HLA typing covered class I and class II loci at four-digit resolution. Typing coverage differed by locus: A, B, C, DRB1 and DQB1 were typed in roughly 629-630 donors, DQA1 in approximately 520, DPA1 in 600 to 610, and DPB1 in 400 to 480. Roughly 5 DR-DQ haplotypes were handled as single units for association and clustering, since linkage in the cohort was strong. Among 300 to 450 genotyped donors of the cohort, an average of about 240,000 unique TCR beta nucleotide sequences were sequenced per donor, roughly 18% of them non-productive.

The full study reports these points: In a later analysis, the rate of TCR association differed among HLA loci, with DRB1 alleles having the most associated TCRs and HLA-C alleles having the fewest. An association between a missense DCLRE1C variant and V-gene and J-gene trimming of TCR beta chains was found in a later genetic analysis and replicated in an independent cohort. At a false discovery rate of 0.05, a later analysis linked 16,000 or so TCR beta sequences to specific HLA alleles. In both the original and validation cohorts, the classifier was reported to diagnose cytomegalovirus status with high specificity and sensitivity. The study listed approximately 160 TCR beta chains as associated with cytomegalovirus. The only immune exposure information available for the cohort was CMV serostatus. The 87-base-pair reads could not distinguish some IMGT-functional V segments, including TRBV6-2 and TRBV6-3, so those segments were excluded. Compared with the approximately 720-donor mean, donors in an Asian-associated ancestry cluster had fewer N-insertions in productive TCRs, according to a later genetic analysis. When HLA alleles, especially DR and DQ, strongly co-occurred, attributing TCR associations to individual alleles was difficult. It was suggested by the authors that the approach could potentially be generalized to other disease states and immunological phenotypes. A group of highly shared sequence variants was considered likely to be a technical artifact of the sequencing pipeline. Three of the identified cytomegalovirus-associated TCR beta chains were confirmed in vitro to be specific for cytomegalovirus antigens. Roughly uniform sequencing depth across donors was assumed in presence/absence analyses, although this assumption may not hold. The cohort was sequenced for TCR beta chains only, and without alpha or paired-chain data the features that could be detected were limited. In a later analysis, HLA-associated TCR beta chains were found to be more clonally expanded and to have lower generation probabilities than equally common non-associated chains. A later analysis found that most CMV-associated TCR beta chains appeared HLA-restricted, with HLA associations seemingly driven largely by CMV exposure. The earlier analysis of a few hundred of the donors excluded about 16 rarely observed V segments, including chromosome 9 orphons, because counts were too low. A further reported finding was that TCR beta sequences accurately predicted the HLA-A and HLA-B alleles for most subjects in the first cohort. In a later analysis, several top co-occurrence clusters were reported to appear linked to parvovirus B19, influenza, CMV and Epstein-Barr virus. Broadly in line with IMGT annotations, most TCR beta V segments showed up in productive rearrangements about 90% or about 30% of the time in an earlier analysis of approximately 600 of the donors. Linkage disequilibrium might explain the correlated functional status among segregating V segments, but an unknown experimental factor could not be excluded. Most TCR sequences were seen in very few donors, while some public TCRs were found in many individuals. Because HLA typing was unavailable for some donors at each locus, only the typed subset was used in association tests.

V lost 2 bases and J lost 2 bases, and the count of bases not matched to a germline gene is 9. Measured from the cysteine to the phenylalanine, the CDR3 is 17 residues long. Just the 51-base CDR3 DNA is kept, in frame starting at base 1. The germline V gene encodes CDR1 LGHNA and CDR2 YNFKEQ. A few counts support this clone. The target of this receptor is not known. Within one base of it there is no much larger clone, and no base qualities were kept. The cohort comprised 670 or so healthy bone marrow donors. At the time of sampling, every cohort member was nominally healthy, though immune exposures that went unrecorded were likely present. The donor was CMV seronegative and was included in the group of about 400 seronegative cohort members. A peripheral blood sample was provided by each donor, and peripheral blood mononuclear cells were used for TCR beta sequencing. Genomic DNA extraction from the blood cell samples was performed with the Qiagen DNeasy Blood Extraction Kit.

Library creation used the immunoSEQ multiplex PCR assay. For the multiplex PCR, a mixture combining 60 forward primers for TCR Vbeta segments and 13 reverse primers for TCR Jbeta segments was used. The CDR3 region of rearranged TCR beta genes was amplified from genomic DNA with a multiplex PCR assay. The Illumina HiSeq System was used to sequence the amplified TCR beta libraries as 87-base-pair reads. The authors processed their data as follows. A later analysis tallied about 77 million unique TCR beta chains across the 550 to 850 repertoires, and around 10 million of those chains were shared by two or more donors. A nearest-neighbor algorithm error-corrected the raw reads and collapsed the reads into unique sequences, merging closely related sequences to remove PCR and sequencing errors. Alignment of CDR3 sequences to IMGT reference sequences was used to assign V, D and J gene segments. For a sequence to be retained, a match of at least six nucleotides to both a V gene segment and a J gene segment was required. A rearrangement counted as productive if the CDR3 had no stop codons and remained in frame with V and J, and every other rearrangement counted as non-productive. CDR3 was defined according to IMGT convention as the region running from the second conserved V-encoded cysteine to the conserved J-encoded phenylalanine. In an earlier analysis of roughly 610 of the donors, sequences lacking an unambiguous match to a single V gene segment were excluded. In an earlier analysis of some 590 of the donors, a V segment was called functional when productive rearrangements were above 56.7%, and segregating when the standard deviation between donors exceeded 5%. A statistical classification framework was developed to diagnose cytomegalovirus status using the catalog of TCR beta chain sequences. In a later analysis, V and J genes were assigned by comparing TCR nucleotide sequences against IMGT/GENE-DB human TR gene sequences. In a later analysis, CDR3 sequences and most-parsimonious VDJ recombination scenarios were assigned using the TCRdist pipeline. In a later analysis, each TCR beta chain was defined by its CDR3 amino acid sequence together with its V-gene family, and reads without a unique V-gene family were excluded. As a way to deal with suspected cross-contamination and a sequencing artifact, a later analysis dropped hundreds of nucleotide sequences that were highly shared and had low generation probability. In a later analysis, a clonal expansion index was calculated for each public chain from normalized within-repertoire ranks of inferred template counts. A later analysis computed generation probabilities with a VDJ recombination model fitted to out-of-frame rearrangements, and checked the results against IGoR. In a later analysis, hypergeometric tests were used to score TCR-TCR, TCR-HLA and TCR-CMV co-occurrence, with a repertoire-size bias correction applied to TCR pairs. In a later analysis, false discovery rates were estimated by permuting HLA or CMV assignments 20 times. In a later analysis, co-occurring TCRs were grouped using DBSCAN, with TCRdist sequence similarity added in when clustering inside HLA-allele-positive subsets. Co-occurrence clustering excluded repertoires with fewer than 30,000 or more than 120,000 public chains, plus five with anomalous nucleotide sharing. TCRdb's version of the immuneACCESS table is confined to in-frame rearrangements and falls short of the full clone set. An unresolved V gene accounts for under half of the shortfall where checked; the remainder is of unknown origin. The V and J calls and clone size were taken over from that table, and D and trimming were inferred from the DNA. For this sample the table gives 150,000 to 200,000 clones, of which around 74% were detected only once. The ten largest clonotypes hold around 1.5% of the sample.

The TCR comes from a woman in her 30s in good health and CMV-seronegative. Rearrangement joined TRBV4-2 to TRBJ2-7; 10 central nucleotides agree with TRBD2. The sample comprised PBMCs. At the DNA level, the sequence is TGTGCCAGCAGCCAACTATCTTTCCTAGCGGGGGCCTACGAGCAGTACTTC. The translation is CASSQLSFLAGAYEQYF.